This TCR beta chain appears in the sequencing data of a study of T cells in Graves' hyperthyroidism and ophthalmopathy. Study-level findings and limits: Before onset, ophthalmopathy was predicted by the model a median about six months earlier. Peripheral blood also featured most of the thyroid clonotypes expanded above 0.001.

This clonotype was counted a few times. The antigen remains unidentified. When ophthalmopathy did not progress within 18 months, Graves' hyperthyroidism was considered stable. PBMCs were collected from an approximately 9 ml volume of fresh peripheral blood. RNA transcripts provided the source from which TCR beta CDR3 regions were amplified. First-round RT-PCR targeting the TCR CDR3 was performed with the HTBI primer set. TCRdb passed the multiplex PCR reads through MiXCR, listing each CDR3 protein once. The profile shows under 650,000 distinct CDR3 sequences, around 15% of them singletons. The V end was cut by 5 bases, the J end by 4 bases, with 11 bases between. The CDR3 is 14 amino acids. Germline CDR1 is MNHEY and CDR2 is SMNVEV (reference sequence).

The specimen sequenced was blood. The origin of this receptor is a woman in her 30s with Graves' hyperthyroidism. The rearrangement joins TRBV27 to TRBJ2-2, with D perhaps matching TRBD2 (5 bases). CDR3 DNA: TGTGCCAGCAGTCTAGGTCGGGGCACCGGGGAGCTGTTTTTT. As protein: CASSLGRGTGELFF.